This T cell receptor beta chain was identified in a study of T-cell reconstitution after alpha-beta-depleted transplantation in children. Regarding the study as a whole: Some patients' high day-60 TCRbeta diversity was traced to surviving recipient T cells and thymic progenitors. T-cell counts and diversity at one year following transplant were attributed mainly to newly produced T cells. Expanded graft clones numbering several hundred reportedly gave rise to alpha-beta T cells about two months after transplant.

During its preparation, the TCRbeta library received unique molecular identifiers. One entry per CDR3 protein, called by TCRdb with MiXCR from the PCR reads. The sample contains 330,000 or so distinct CDR3 sequences, over 9% of which appear only once. At least ten counts were recorded for this clonotype. Its antigen is undetermined. This CDR3 has 16 amino acids. In germline, CDR1 is KGHSH, CDR2 LQKENI. The ends were cut back, 1 base at V and 0 bases at J, with 10 bases in the middle. Sequencing used PBMCs, obtained before TCRalphabeta/CD19-depleted stem cell transplant. The chain couples TRBV18 to TRBJ2-1; a weak D match, TRBD2 (5 bases). The clonotype originates from a boy less than two years old with acute myeloid leukemia, due to receive a stem cell transplant. As DNA, the CDR3 is TGTGCCAGCTCACCACGTCAAGGGAGCTCCTACAATGAGCAGTTCTTC. Amino acids: CASSPRQGSSYNEQFF.